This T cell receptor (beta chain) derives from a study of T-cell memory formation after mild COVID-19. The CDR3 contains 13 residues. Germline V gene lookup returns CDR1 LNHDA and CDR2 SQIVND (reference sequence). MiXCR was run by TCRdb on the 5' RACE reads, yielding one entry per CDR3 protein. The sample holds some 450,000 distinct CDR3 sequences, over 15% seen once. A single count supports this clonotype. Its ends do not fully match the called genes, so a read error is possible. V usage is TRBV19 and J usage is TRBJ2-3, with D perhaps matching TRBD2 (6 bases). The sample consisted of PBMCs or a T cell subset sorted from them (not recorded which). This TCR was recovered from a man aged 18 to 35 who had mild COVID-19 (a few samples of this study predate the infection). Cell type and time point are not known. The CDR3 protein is CAVQATSTYTQYF. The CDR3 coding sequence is TGTGCGGTACAGGCCACTAGCACATATACGCAGTATTTT.